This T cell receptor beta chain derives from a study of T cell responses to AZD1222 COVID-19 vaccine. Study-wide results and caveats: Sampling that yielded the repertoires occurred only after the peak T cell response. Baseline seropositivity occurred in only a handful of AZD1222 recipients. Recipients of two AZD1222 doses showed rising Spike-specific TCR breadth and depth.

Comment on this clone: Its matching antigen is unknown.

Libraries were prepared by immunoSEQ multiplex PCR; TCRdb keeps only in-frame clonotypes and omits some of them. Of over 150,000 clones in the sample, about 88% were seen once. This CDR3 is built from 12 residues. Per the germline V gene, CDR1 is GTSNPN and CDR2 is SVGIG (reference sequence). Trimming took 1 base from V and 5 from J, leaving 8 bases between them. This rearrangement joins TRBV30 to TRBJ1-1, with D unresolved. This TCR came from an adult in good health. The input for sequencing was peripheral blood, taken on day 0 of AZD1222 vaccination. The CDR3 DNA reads TGTGCCTGGAGTGAGGCGGGGACTGAAGCTTTCTTT. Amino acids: CAWSEAGTEAFF.